This entry features one T cell receptor beta chain sequence. Its specificity is not known. Libraries for TCRalpha and TCRbeta carried sample barcodes and unique molecular identifiers via 5'RACE. MiXCR was run by TCRdb on the 5' RACE reads, yielding one entry per CDR3 protein. The data show about 400,000 distinct CDR3 sequences, with 20% to 25% seen just once and around 9.5% held by the top ten. The CDR3 is 15 amino acids. J was trimmed by 5 bases and V by 6 bases; bases with no gene match: 4. Looked up from germline, CDR1 is PRHDT and CDR2 is FYEKMQ (reference sequence). The sample belongs to a study of T-cell memory formation after mild COVID-19. Overall study: TCR clusters were largely donor specific.

Study-wide results and limits: The study detected some responding clones in pre-infection memory, suggesting cross-reactive memory joined. Clones shrinking between day 15 and 85 showed a balanced CD4/CD8 split, and those that grew later tilted toward CD4+.

J is TRBJ2-2 and V is TRBV13, with 12 bases matching TRBD1. This TCR came from an adult woman who had mild COVID-19 (a few samples of this study predate the infection). Cell type and time point are not known. The source material was PBMCs or a T cell subset sorted from them (not recorded which). The CDR3 sequence: CASSRDRGLTGELFF. CDR3 coding DNA: TGTGCCAGCAGTAGGGACAGGGGGCTGACCGGGGAGCTGTTTTTT.